The 28 T cell receptor beta chains below come from one sample, sequenced in a study of blood T cell repertoires in COVID-19. Sequencing used immunoSEQ multiplex PCR; TCRdb keeps in-frame clones, though not all of them. The table lists fewer than 250,000 clones, 84% of them singletons, with approximately 3% in the top ten. The source material was PBMCs or T cells enriched from blood (not recorded which). The receptor source for this set is a woman in her thirties who had been exposed to COVID-19.

The chain has TRBV9 and TRBJ2-7; TRBD1 agrees at 7 bases. CDR1 is SGDLS and CDR2 is YYNGEE in the germline V gene. The CDR3 is 14 residues long. J was trimmed by 7 bases and V by 4 bases; bases with no gene match: 11. The CDR3 spells CASSLRTGEGEQYF. CDR3 DNA sequence: TGTGCCAGCAGCCTCAGGACAGGCGAGGGGGAGCAGTACTTC.

The chain employs TRBV5-1 and TRBJ1-2, with D perhaps matching TRBD1 (6 bases). The CDR3 extends over 14 amino acids. Germline loops: CDR1 SGHRS, CDR2 YFSETQ. V lost 3 bases, J lost 3 bases, and 12 bases lay in between. The CDR3 protein is CASSSTAGDYGYTF. CDR3 sequence (DNA): TGCGCCAGCAGCTCGACCGCAGGGGACTATGGCTACACCTTC.

J is TRBJ1-2 and V is TRBV15; D not certain. The CDR3 consists of 15 residues. Germline CDR1 is LNHNV and CDR2 is YYDKDF (reference sequence). With 5 bases removed from V and 2 bases from J, the gap between germline ends came to 15 bases. CDR3 DNA sequence: TGTGCCACCAGCTGGAGGGTGTTAGGGAACTATGGCTACACCTTC. Amino acids: CATSWRVLGNYGYTF.

V usage is TRBV20-1 and J usage is TRBJ2-5; the D is unclear. V was pared by 6 bases and J by 5 bases, with 10 bases between. The germline V gene has CDR1 DFQATT and CDR2 SNEGSKA (reference sequence). This CDR3 comprises 11 residues. CDR3 DNA: TGCAGTGCCCTTCTCCCTGAGACCCAGTACTTC. As protein: CSALLPETQYF.

The chain links TRBV6-2 or TRBV6-3 to TRBJ2-7; weak D call: TRBD1 (6 bases). The CDR3 sequence is 14 residues long. Trimming removed 2 bases at V and 0 bases at J, with 8 bases between. Germline V gene lookup returns CDR1 MNHEY and CDR2 SVGEGT. CDR3 nucleotides: TGTGCCAGCAGTTACCGGGACAACTCCTACGAGCAGTACTTC. It encodes CASSYRDNSYEQYF.

The chain uses TRBV6-2 or TRBV6-3 and TRBJ2-3; D might be TRBD2 (5 bases). The V gene lost 3 bases and the J gene lost 0 bases, with 10 bases spanning the gap. CDR3 length equals 15 residues. CDR1 MNHEY and CDR2 SVGEGT come from the germline V gene. DNA for the CDR3: TGTGCCAGCAGTTATACTAGTTCTAGCACAGATACGCAGTATTTT. This sequence encodes CASSYTSSSTDTQYF.

This rearrangement joins TRBV12-3 or TRBV12-4 to TRBJ1-4; no definite D call. This CDR3 comprises 12 residues. Trimming cost V 4 bases and J 8 bases, with 8 bases left between them. The CDR3 here is CASSSTQEKLFF. The DNA of the CDR3 is TGTGCCAGCAGTTCGACTCAGGAAAAACTGTTTTTT.

The V call is TRBV2, the J call TRBJ2-5, with TRBD2 matching over 9 bases. J lost 1 base, V lost 3 bases, and 6 bases had no gene match. CDR3 size: 16 residues. Germline V lookup: CDR1 SNHLY, CDR2 FYNNEI. The CDR3 loop is CASSEERLAAQETQYF. The CDR3 DNA reads TGTGCCAGCAGTGAGGAGCGACTAGCGGCCCAAGAGACCCAGTACTTC.

V usage is TRBV7-2 and J usage is TRBJ2-7; TRBD1 matches at 11 bases. The CDR3 is 17 residues long. V lost 5 bases and J lost 6; bases outside the gene matches: 15. Germline lookup yields CDR1 SGHTA and CDR2 FQGNSA. The CDR3 sequence is CASSPQGPGQGDSEQYF. The CDR3 nucleotides read TGTGCCAGCAGCCCCCAGGGCCCGGGACAGGGGGATTCCGAGCAGTACTTC.

In this sample, this clone turned up once. The genes are TRBV6-6 and TRBJ1-2, with D perhaps matching TRBD1 (5 bases). The ends were cut back, 2 bases at V and 1 base at J, with 8 bases in the middle. CDR1 MNHNY and CDR2 SVGAGI come from the germline V gene (reference sequence). The CDR3 contains 14 residues. CDR3 amino acids: CASSYRGYNYGYTF. The CDR3 DNA reads TGTGCCAGCAGTTACAGGGGTTATAACTATGGCTACACCTTC.

The V call is TRBV2, the J call TRBJ1-2; no firm D call. Per germline, CDR1 SNHLY and CDR2 FYNNEI. The CDR3 covers 11 residues. Trimming took 3 bases from V and 7 from J, leaving 6 bases between them. The CDR3 here is CASSEYSGYTF. The CDR3 region has the DNA TGTGCCAGCAGTGAGTATAGTGGCTACACCTTC.

This chain uses TRBV21-1 with TRBJ1-5; the table assigns TRBD1, which was not confirmed against the DNA. TRBV21-1 is tagged as a pseudogene. The CDR3 length is 17 residues. The CDR3 coding sequence is TGTGCCAGCAGCAAAGACACGGACAGCGATAGCAATCAGCCCCAGCATTTT. Translation gives CASSKDTDSDSNQPQHF.

A single count supports this clone. The chain is built from TRBV7-3 and TRBJ1-2, with D perhaps TRBD1 (6 bases). In germline, CDR1 is SGHTA, CDR2 FQGTGA. V lost 1 base and J 5 bases, leaving 11 bases between the germline ends. The CDR3 contains 14 residues. CDR3 in amino acids: CASSLNSGAYGYTF. CDR3 in DNA: TGTGCCAGCAGCTTAAATTCAGGGGCGTATGGCTACACCTTC. The entire variable domain, with the rest obtained from reference TRBV7-3 and TRBJ1-2, is as follows: GAGVSQTPSNKVTEKGKYVELRCDPISGHTALYWYRQSLGQGPEFLIYFQGTGAADDSGLPNDRFFAVRPEGSVSTLKIQRTERGDSAVYLCASSLNSGAYGYTFGSGTRLTVV.

This rearrangement joins TRBV5-1 to TRBJ1-2; maybe TRBD1 (6 bases). Germline V gives CDR1 SGHRS, CDR2 YFSETQ. The CDR3 covers 13 residues. The germline V and J ends were trimmed by 4 bases and 4 bases, with 11 bases remaining between them. CDR3 sequence: CASSLGQVYGYTF. The CDR3 DNA follows: TGCGCCAGCAGCCTGGGACAAGTCTATGGCTACACCTTC.

The genes are TRBV12-5 and TRBJ2-3, with 10 bases aligning to TRBD2. From germline, CDR1 is LGHNT and CDR2 FRNRAP. The CDR3 runs to 18 residues. With V trimmed by 1 base and J by 1 base, 8 bases remained unmatched. The CDR3 is CASGLDLSGGTRTDTQYF. In DNA form, the CDR3 reads TGTGCTAGTGGTTTGGACCTTAGCGGGGGGACTCGCACAGATACGCAGTATTTT. Full variable domain (rest looked up from reference TRBV12-5 and TRBJ2-3): DARVTQTPRHKVTEMGQEVTMRCQPILGHNTVFWYRQTMMQGLELLAYFRNRAPLDDSGMPKDRFSAEMPDATLATLKIQPSEPRDSAVYFCASGLDLSGGTRTDTQYFGPGTRLTVL.

This clone was counted a few times. This chain links TRBV3-1 (or the pseudogene TRBV3-2) with TRBJ2-7; the match to TRBD2 covers 8 bases. Per the germline V gene, CDR1 is LGHDT and CDR2 is YNNKEL (reference sequence). The V segment lost 5 bases and the J segment 7 bases; nucleotides outside the gene matches: 16. The CDR3 sequence is 16 residues long. The CDR3 DNA sequence: TGTGCCAGCAGCGCTCTACGCATCGGGGGGGGCCGGGAGCAGTACTTC. Residues: CASSALRIGGGREQYF.

V usage is TRBV3-1 (or the pseudogene TRBV3-2) and J usage is TRBJ2-2, with TRBD2 matching 10 bases. V dropped 1 base and J dropped 2; count of bases not matched to a gene: 7. The germline gives CDR1 LGHDT, CDR2 YNNKEL (reference sequence). This CDR3 is built from 18 residues. CDR3: CASSQVPLAGGNTGELFF. CDR3 DNA: TGTGCCAGCAGCCAAGTCCCCTTAGCGGGGGGAAACACCGGGGAGCTGTTTTTT.

The chain uses TRBV19 and TRBJ2-1; no clear D gene. Germline V gives CDR1 LNHDA, CDR2 SQIVND (reference sequence). CDR3 length: 15 amino acids. V lost 5 bases to trimming and J lost 0 bases, with 11 bases between them. This CDR3 is CASSPMRSSYNEQFF. CDR3 DNA: TGTGCCAGTAGTCCCATGAGGAGCTCCTACAATGAGCAGTTCTTC.

This clone was seen more than once but under ten times. The chain links TRBV7-3 to TRBJ1-1; 7 bases map to TRBD1. The germline V gene has CDR1 SGHTA and CDR2 FQGTGA. This CDR3 comprises 12 residues. Trimming at V came to 5 bases and at J to 8 bases, leaving 5 bases not matched to a gene. CDR3 in amino acids: CASSQTGREAFF. CDR3 in DNA: TGTGCCAGCAGCCAGACAGGGAGGGAAGCTTTCTTT.

The chain joins TRBV5-5 to TRBJ1-2; 7 bases are shared with TRBD1. Trimming at V came to 2 bases and at J to 6 bases, leaving 4 bases not matched to a gene. The length of the CDR3 is 13 residues. Germline V gene lookup returns CDR1 SGHKS and CDR2 YYEKEE (reference sequence). CDR3 sequence reads: CASSFQGGNGYTF. In DNA form, the CDR3 reads TGTGCCAGCAGCTTTCAAGGGGGCAATGGCTACACCTTC.

The V call is TRBV3-1 (or the pseudogene TRBV3-2), the J call TRBJ2-3; the D is unclear. This CDR3 is 14 amino acids long. V lost 2 bases, J lost 0 bases, and 6 bases lay in between. Germline CDR1 is LGHDT and CDR2 is YNNKEL (reference sequence). This chain's CDR3 is CASSQPQSTDTQYF. DNA of the CDR3: TGTGCCAGCAGCCAACCCCAAAGCACAGATACGCAGTATTTT.

This chain uses TRBV14 with TRBJ1-2; no firm D call. Germline V gene sequence: CDR1 SGHDN, CDR2 FVKESK. V was shortened by 3 bases and J by 2 bases, with 7 bases between the two germline ends. CDR3 length: 13 residues. The CDR3 reads CASSQSRNYGYTF. DNA for the CDR3: TGTGCCAGCAGCCAGTCCCGGAACTATGGCTACACCTTC.

The chain links TRBV10-1 to TRBJ2-7; tentatively, D is TRBD2 (6 bases). Germline lookup yields CDR1 WNHNN and CDR2 SYGVQD (reference sequence). Trimming cost V 8 bases and J 4 bases, with 12 bases left between them. This CDR3 region has 12 residues. CDR3 DNA: TGCGCCAGCGATGGGACTGGTTACGAGCAGTACTTC. This gives the protein CASDGTGYEQYF.

J is TRBJ1-3 and V is TRBV9; D not certain. Germline CDR1 SGDLS, CDR2 YYNGEE. This CDR3 has 14 residues. The ends were cut back, 3 bases at V and 0 bases at J, with 7 bases in the middle. The CDR3 DNA is TGTGCCAGCAGCGCAGGATCCTCTGGAAACACCATATATTTT. Translating it yields CASSAGSSGNTIYF.

The gene calls are TRBV20-1 and TRBJ1-5; D is unclear. V was pared by 3 bases and J by 6 bases, with 21 bases between. Germline V gene sequence: CDR1 DFQATT, CDR2 SNEGSKA (reference sequence). The CDR3 has 16 residues. The CDR3 reads CSASLTLAGRAQPQHF. As DNA, the CDR3 is TGCAGTGCTAGTTTAACCCTGGCGGGGAGGGCTCAGCCCCAGCATTTT.

The chain uses TRBV7-2 and TRBJ2-3, with a possible D match to TRBD1 (5 bases). The germline gives CDR1 SGHTA, CDR2 FQGNSA. V was pared by 7 bases and J by 1 base, with 18 bases between. This CDR3 is 16 amino acids long. The CDR3 here is CASTAPGPPGTDTQYF. The CDR3 DNA sequence: TGTGCCAGCACCGCCCCAGGGCCGCCCGGCACAGATACGCAGTATTTT.

This chain joins TRBV7-3 and TRBJ1-2, with D tentatively TRBD1 (6 bases). CDR3 size: 16 residues. V was trimmed by 5 bases and J by 5 bases, leaving 21 bases between them. Germline V CDR1 and CDR2: SGHTA, FQGTGA. In DNA form, the CDR3 reads TGTGCCAGCAGCGAAGGAGCCCCAGGGGCCGGTTATGGCTACACCTTC. Amino acid sequence: CASSEGAPGAGYGYTF.

The chain recombines TRBV6-5 with TRBJ2-5; TRBD1 matches 9 bases. CDR3 length: 14 amino acids. Germline V gene sequence: CDR1 MNHEY, CDR2 SVGAGI. Unmatched junction bases numbered 1, after V lost 4 bases and J lost 1 base. In nucleotides, the CDR3 is TGTGCCAGCAGTTCACAGGGGGCCCAAGAGACCCAGTACTTC. Its protein product is CASSSQGAQETQYF.